The rows below give T cell receptor beta chains drawn from one sample of a study of blood T cells in healthy people across ages. TCRdb used MiXCR to reprocess the 5' RACE reads, holding one entry per CDR3 protein. The repertoire consists of approximately 960,000 distinct CDR3 sequences, with 25% to 30% occurring once and the leading ten covering 10% to 13%. The same sample was also used in a study of T cells of mothers and their children.

Sequencing was carried out using blood. These receptor sequences come from a woman between 40 and 50 years old in good health. Each CDR3 is given with its conserved first and last residue. D genes are given only for firm matches. A row's size may be missing; if present it is once, few, many or a size class.

d_call: .
j_call: TRBJ2-4
v_call: TRBV5-8
clone_size: many
cdr3_nt: TGTGCCAGCAGCTTCCTAGGGGTAGCCAAAAACATTCAGTACTTC
cdr3_aa: CASSFLGVAKNIQYF

d_call: .
j_call: TRBJ2-2
v_call: TRBV27
clone_size: .
cdr3_nt: TGTGCCAGCAGTTTTTTGACCGGGGAGCTGTTTTTT
cdr3_aa: CASSFLTGELFF

d_call: .
j_call: TRBJ2-7
v_call: TRBV3-1
clone_size: .
cdr3_nt: TGTGCCAGCAGCTTGAGCGGACGGGGATTATACGAGCAGTACTTC
cdr3_aa: CASSLSGRGLYEQYF

d_call: TRBD2
j_call: TRBJ2-1
v_call: TRBV6-5
clone_size: .
cdr3_nt: TGTGCCAGCAGCCCAGCGGGGGCCTCGAACAATGAGCAGTTCTTC
cdr3_aa: CASSPAGASNNEQFF

d_call: .
j_call: TRBJ2-3
v_call: TRBV20-1
clone_size: .
cdr3_nt: TGCAGTGCTAGAGATCGGCTAGCTACAGATACGCAGTATTTT
cdr3_aa: CSARDRLATDTQYF

d_call: .
j_call: TRBJ2-3
v_call: TRBV7-2
clone_size: once
cdr3_nt: TGTGCCAGCAGCCTGGGGACCGGGTCCCAGGTCGATACGCAGTATTTT
cdr3_aa: CASSLGTGSQVDTQYF

d_call: .
j_call: TRBJ1-4
v_call: TRBV27
clone_size: .
cdr3_nt: TGTGCCAGCAGAGGACAGAGTCATGAAAAACTGTTTTTT
cdr3_aa: CASRGQSHEKLFF

d_call: .
j_call: TRBJ1-2
v_call: TRBV9
clone_size: .
cdr3_nt: TGTGCCAGCAGCCGGGACACATACAACTATGGCTACACCTTC
cdr3_aa: CASSRDTYNYGYTF

d_call: TRBD1
j_call: TRBJ2-7
v_call: TRBV5-1
clone_size: .
cdr3_nt: TGCGCCAGCAGACAAGACGGACAGGTAAAAGCCTACGAGCAGTACTTC
cdr3_aa: CASRQDGQVKAYEQYF

d_call: TRBD2
j_call: TRBJ2-1
v_call: TRBV4-2
clone_size: few
cdr3_nt: TGTGCCAGCAGCCAAGACGGTAGCGGGGGGGCTAATGAGCAGTTCTTC
cdr3_aa: CASSQDGSGGANEQFF

d_call: TRBD2
j_call: TRBJ2-3
v_call: TRBV11-3
clone_size: .
cdr3_nt: TGTGCCAGCAGCTTAGTTAGCGGGAGGACAGATACGCAGTATTTT
cdr3_aa: CASSLVSGRTDTQYF

d_call: .
j_call: TRBJ2-7
v_call: TRBV27
clone_size: many
cdr3_nt: TGTGCCAGCAGTCACCTCGGGACCGCTGCCTACGAGCAGTACTTC
cdr3_aa: CASSHLGTAAYEQYF

d_call: TRBD2
j_call: TRBJ2-7
v_call: TRBV6-1
clone_size: .
cdr3_nt: TGTGCCAGCAGTGATGTCCTAGCGGGCACCATTTACGAGCAGTACTTC
cdr3_aa: CASSDVLAGTIYEQYF

d_call: .
j_call: TRBJ2-5
v_call: TRBV29-1
clone_size: .
cdr3_nt: TGCAGCGTTGTGTGGGCCTCGGAGGCCCAGTACTTC
cdr3_aa: CSVVWASEAQYF

d_call: .
j_call: TRBJ1-5
v_call: TRBV29-1
clone_size: few
cdr3_nt: TGCAGCGTTCGCACCCCGGGCCCCAATCAGCCCCAGCATTTT
cdr3_aa: CSVRTPGPNQPQHF

d_call: .
j_call: TRBJ2-1
v_call: TRBV7-8
clone_size: few
cdr3_nt: TGTGCCAGCAGCTTAGAGGCGTTTTCCTACAATGAGCAGTTCTTC
cdr3_aa: CASSLEAFSYNEQFF

d_call: .
j_call: TRBJ1-4
v_call: TRBV9
clone_size: many
cdr3_nt: TGTGCCAGCAGCGTAGGGCCGGGCAGAACTAATGAAAAACTGTTTTTT
cdr3_aa: CASSVGPGRTNEKLFF

d_call: .
j_call: TRBJ2-5
v_call: TRBV6-1
clone_size: .
cdr3_nt: TGTGCCAGCAGAGCCGTGGACCCAGACCCAGGGGAGACCCAGTACTTC
cdr3_aa: CASRAVDPDPGETQYF

d_call: .
j_call: TRBJ1-4
v_call: TRBV7-2
clone_size: few
cdr3_nt: TGTGCCAGCAGCTTACAGGGGTCACATAATGAAAAACTGTTTTTT
cdr3_aa: CASSLQGSHNEKLFF

d_call: TRBD1
j_call: TRBJ2-5
v_call: TRBV12-3/TRBV12-4
clone_size: many
cdr3_nt: TGTGCCAGCAGTTTAGCACAGGGGTACGAGACCCAGTACTTC
cdr3_aa: CASSLAQGYETQYF

d_call: .
j_call: TRBJ2-1
v_call: TRBV4-3
clone_size: .
cdr3_nt: TGCGCCAGCAGCCAAGATAATTGGGGCAGGGCTGTTAATGAGCAGTTCTTC
cdr3_aa: CASSQDNWGRAVNEQFF

d_call: .
j_call: TRBJ2-7
v_call: TRBV7-9
clone_size: many
cdr3_nt: TGTGCCAGCAGCTTCGCCACCCCAGGGAACCACGAGCAGTACTTC
cdr3_aa: CASSFATPGNHEQYF

d_call: .
j_call: TRBJ2-1
v_call: TRBV4-1
clone_size: many
cdr3_nt: TGCGCCAGCAGCCAAGAAGATTCTCTCTACAATGAGCAGTTCTTC
cdr3_aa: CASSQEDSLYNEQFF

d_call: .
j_call: TRBJ2-3
v_call: TRBV4-3
clone_size: few
cdr3_nt: TGCGCCAGCAGCCAAGGGGTAGCGGGCACAGATACGCAGTATTTT
cdr3_aa: CASSQGVAGTDTQYF

d_call: TRBD1
j_call: TRBJ1-2
v_call: TRBV7-9
clone_size: few
cdr3_nt: TGTGCCAGCAGCCCCGGACAGGGGCGGACTAACTATGGCTACACCTTC
cdr3_aa: CASSPGQGRTNYGYTF

d_call: TRBD2
j_call: TRBJ2-3
v_call: TRBV12-3/TRBV12-4
clone_size: many
cdr3_nt: TGTGCCAGCAGTTTCGCGGGGACAGTACTAGCGGGGGGGGGCACAGATACGCAGTATTTT
cdr3_aa: CASSFAGTVLAGGGTDTQYF

d_call: .
j_call: TRBJ2-1
v_call: TRBV5-1
clone_size: few
cdr3_nt: TGCGCCAGCAGCTTGGGGGGGACACACAATGAGCAGTTCTTC
cdr3_aa: CASSLGGTHNEQFF

d_call: .
j_call: TRBJ2-2
v_call: TRBV9
clone_size: few
cdr3_nt: TGTGCCAGCAGCGTAAGGCCTGCGAACACCGGGGAGCTGTTTTTT
cdr3_aa: CASSVRPANTGELFF

d_call: .
j_call: TRBJ1-2
v_call: TRBV7-2
clone_size: few
cdr3_nt: TGTGCCAGCAGATCCCCGGGGCCCTATGGCTACACCTTC
cdr3_aa: CASRSPGPYGYTF

d_call: .
j_call: TRBJ1-4
v_call: TRBV7-2
clone_size: many
cdr3_nt: TGTGCCAGCAGCTTAGGAGGGATTGCTAATGAAAAACTGTTTTTT
cdr3_aa: CASSLGGIANEKLFF

d_call: TRBD1
j_call: TRBJ1-2
v_call: TRBV7-2
clone_size: few
cdr3_nt: TGTGCCAGCAGCTTAGGGACAGGGCCCCAACGCGCGATCGGCTACACCTTC
cdr3_aa: CASSLGTGPQRAIGYTF

d_call: .
j_call: TRBJ2-7
v_call: TRBV5-1
clone_size: few
cdr3_nt: TGCGCCAGCAGCTTGGGGGGGGGCACTGGGTACGAGCAGTACTTC
cdr3_aa: CASSLGGGTGYEQYF

d_call: TRBD1
j_call: TRBJ2-5
v_call: TRBV27
clone_size: few
cdr3_nt: TGTGCCAGCAGATACAGGGGGCGGGGGGAGACCCAGTACTTC
cdr3_aa: CASRYRGRGETQYF

d_call: .
j_call: TRBJ1-1
v_call: TRBV5-4
clone_size: .
cdr3_nt: TGTGCCAGCAGCTTGGGGTCTCTTGTGAACACTGAAGCTTTCTTT
cdr3_aa: CASSLGSLVNTEAFF

d_call: .
j_call: TRBJ2-1
v_call: TRBV4-3
clone_size: many
cdr3_nt: TGCGCCAGCAGCCGAAGGGACATGGGTATGAATGAGCAGTTCTTC
cdr3_aa: CASSRRDMGMNEQFF

d_call: .
j_call: TRBJ2-7
v_call: TRBV4-1
clone_size: .
cdr3_nt: TGCGCCAGCAGCCCCGACAGGGGACTAGGAGGGTACGAGCAGTACTTC
cdr3_aa: CASSPDRGLGGYEQYF

d_call: TRBD2
j_call: TRBJ2-3
v_call: TRBV3-1
clone_size: many
cdr3_nt: TGTGCCAGCAGCCGAGCTAGCGGGGGGGCTACAGATACGCAGTATTTT
cdr3_aa: CASSRASGGATDTQYF

d_call: .
j_call: TRBJ1-3
v_call: TRBV7-2
clone_size: few
cdr3_nt: TGTGCCAGCAGCTTGCAGTCCGGAAACACCATATATTTT
cdr3_aa: CASSLQSGNTIYF

d_call: TRBD1
j_call: TRBJ2-5
v_call: TRBV10-3
clone_size: many
cdr3_nt: TGTGCCATCAGCCCTGGGACAGAAGAGACCCAGTACTTC
cdr3_aa: CAISPGTEETQYF

d_call: TRBD1
j_call: TRBJ2-7
v_call: TRBV9
clone_size: many
cdr3_nt: TGTGCCAGCAGCCAGGGACAGGGGGCTCCCTACGAGCAGTACTTC
cdr3_aa: CASSQGQGAPYEQYF

d_call: TRBD1
j_call: TRBJ1-1
v_call: TRBV6-2/TRBV6-3
clone_size: .
cdr3_nt: TGTGCCAGCAGTTACAACGAGGGGACAGCGAACACTGAAGCTTTCTTT
cdr3_aa: CASSYNEGTANTEAFF

d_call: TRBD2
j_call: TRBJ2-1
v_call: TRBV7-9
clone_size: .
cdr3_nt: TGTGCCAGCAGCCGGGGGAGGGGAGAGACCCAGTTCTTC
cdr3_aa: CASSRGRGETQFF